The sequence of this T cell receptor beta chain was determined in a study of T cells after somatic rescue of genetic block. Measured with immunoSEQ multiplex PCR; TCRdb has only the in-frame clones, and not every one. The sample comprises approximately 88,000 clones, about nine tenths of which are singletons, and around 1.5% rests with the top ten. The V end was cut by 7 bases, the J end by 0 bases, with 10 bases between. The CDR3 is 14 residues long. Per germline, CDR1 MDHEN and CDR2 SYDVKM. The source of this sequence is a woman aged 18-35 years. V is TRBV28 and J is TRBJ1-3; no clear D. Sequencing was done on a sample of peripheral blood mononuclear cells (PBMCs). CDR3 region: CASTRGGSGNTIYF. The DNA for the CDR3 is TGTGCCAGCACGCGAGGAGGCTCTGGAAACACCATATATTTT.